The 12 T cell receptor beta chains listed next were all sequenced from one sample in a study of cytomegalovirus exposure and HLA in healthy donors. 60 Vbeta and 13 Jbeta primers were used in PCR. Sequenced by immunoSEQ multiplex PCR; TCRdb stores in-frame clones only, minus some. The data hold some 110,000 clones, with about 69% observed a single time. The sequenced material came from PBMCs. These receptor sequences come from a woman aged 18-30 years in good health and CMV-seronegative.

J is TRBJ1-5 and V is TRBV2, with a weak D call TRBD1 (6 bases). The germline gives CDR1 SNHLY, CDR2 FYNNEI. Deletions cut 2 bases from V and 7 bases from J, with 12 bases between. The CDR3 is made up of 14 amino acids. CDR3 coding DNA: TGTGCCAGCAGTGAAAAGGACAGAAGACAGCCCCAGCATTTT. Its translation is CASSEKDRRQPQHF.

The V and J genes are TRBV18 and TRBJ2-1, with D uncertain. Trimming left V 2 bases short and J 5 bases short, with 16 bases between. The CDR3 is 16 residues long. The V gene's germline CDR1 is KGHSH and CDR2 LQKENI. The CDR3 protein is CASSPTAGTPNNEQFF. CDR3 sequence (DNA): TGTGCCAGCTCACCAACTGCAGGCACGCCGAACAATGAGCAGTTCTTC.

This chain joins TRBV2 and TRBJ1-5, with 9 bases lining up with TRBD1. Germline V gene sequence: CDR1 SNHLY, CDR2 FYNNEI. Trimming took 9 bases from V and 3 from J; bases not matched to a gene: 9. This CDR3 contains 15 residues. CDR3 protein: CASAEDRGDNQPQHF. CDR3 in DNA: TGTGCCAGTGCGGAGGACAGGGGCGACAATCAGCCCCAGCATTTT.

The chain recombines TRBV30 with TRBJ1-3; possible D gene TRBD1, 6 bases. Between the trimmed V and J ends, which lost 8 bases and 4 bases, there was a span of 12 bases. The CDR3 contains 12 residues. CDR1 and CDR2 (germline): GTSNPN, SVGIG (reference sequence). For the CDR3, the DNA is TGTGCCCTTCAGGGGAGAGGAAACACCATATATTTT. Amino acid sequence: CALQGRGNTIYF.

The chain employs TRBV20-1 and TRBJ2-7, with D perhaps TRBD1 (5 bases). CDR3 size: 11 residues. Germline CDR1 reads DFQATT; CDR2 reads SNEGSKA (reference sequence). V was shortened by 0 bases and J by 9 bases, with 9 bases between the two germline ends. CDR3 protein: CSARDGQGQYF. CDR3 coding DNA: TGCAGTGCTAGAGATGGGCAGGGGCAGTACTTC.

This rearrangement joins TRBV5-8 to TRBJ2-1; TRBD1 agrees at 7 bases. After removal of 4 bases from V and 6 bases from J, the junction contained 10 bases not matched to a gene. CDR1 and CDR2 (germline): SGHTS, YDEGEE. CDR3 size: 15 residues. DNA for the CDR3: TGTGCCAGCAGCCCTTGGACAGGTCCGGCCAATGAGCAGTTCTTC. Its protein is CASSPWTGPANEQFF.

This clone was counted only a few times. V and J are TRBV5-4 and TRBJ1-6; D is undetermined. CDR3 size: 14 residues. Trimming removed 1 base from V and 5 bases from J, with 7 bases in between. Germline V gives CDR1 SGHNT, CDR2 YYREEE (reference sequence). The DNA of the CDR3 is TGTGCCAGCAGCTTGTACAGAAATAATTCACCCCTCCACTTT. Its protein is CASSLYRNNSPLHF. The variable domain in full, with the rest retrieved from reference TRBV5-4 and TRBJ1-6, is ETGVTQSPTHLIKTRGQQVTLRCSSQSGHNTVSWYQQALGQGPQFIFQYYREEENGRGNFPPRFSGLQFPNYSSELNVNALELDDSALYLCASSLYRNNSPLHFGNGTRLTVT.

The rearrangement uses TRBV11-2 and TRBJ1-1; TRBD1 agrees at 7 bases. Germline CDR1 and CDR2: SGHAT and FQNNGV. The trim removed 2 bases at V and 0 bases at J, leaving 9 bases unmatched. The CDR3 length is 17 residues. For the CDR3, the DNA is TGTGCCAGCAGCTTAAAGGGACAGCTAACCATGAACACTGAAGCTTTCTTT. Protein sequence: CASSLKGQLTMNTEAFF.

This clone was detected once. J is TRBJ2-3 and V is TRBV4-1; D possibly corresponds to TRBD2 (6 bases). The V gene's germline CDR1 is MGHRA and CDR2 YSYEKL. V gave up 3 bases and J gave up 4 bases, with 23 bases separating them. The CDR3 is made up of 18 amino acids. CDR3 coding DNA: TGCGCCAGCAGCCACCCTAAAGGTGGGGGACTCACGGCAGATACGCAGTATTTT. It codes for CASSHPKGGGLTADTQYF.

The chain has TRBV10-2 and TRBJ1-1; 7 bases are shared with TRBD1. CDR1 is WSHSY and CDR2 is SAAADI in the germline V gene. J was trimmed by 3 bases and V by 7 bases; bases with no gene match: 8. There are 14 residues in the CDR3. CDR3 coding DNA: TGCGCCAGCAACCCCATAGGGACAGACACTGAAGCTTTCTTT. Its protein product is CASNPIGTDTEAFF.

V is TRBV4-1 and J is TRBJ2-1, with D perhaps matching TRBD2 (7 bases). This CDR3 region has 14 residues. V gave up 3 bases and J gave up 7 bases, with 13 bases separating them. CDR1 is MGHRA, CDR2 YSYEKL, per germline. The CDR3 coding sequence is TGCGCCAGCAGCCAGGGGGGGGGCCTAAATGAGCAGTTCTTC. Amino acids: CASSQGGGLNEQFF.

The V call is TRBV5-1, the J call TRBJ2-4; 16 bases agree with TRBD2. This CDR3 contains 16 residues. Germline V CDR1 and CDR2: SGHRS, YFSETQ. The V segment lost 4 bases and the J segment 8 bases; nucleotides outside the gene matches: 6. Written as DNA, the CDR3 is TGCGCCAGCAGCGAGGGGACTAGCGGGGGGGCCCACATTCAGTACTTC. Encoded protein: CASSEGTSGGAHIQYF.